The clone carrying this T cell receptor (beta chain) was detected only once. The antigen remains undetermined. The data stem from a study of Tregs in tolerant kidney transplant recipients. Study summary: Related graft donors supplied nonmyeloablative bone marrow transplants, and mixed chimerism was transient. General observations from the study: Nucleotide sequences could not be compared across some patients' samples due to primer changes.

Unstimulated Tregs (CD4+CD25+CD127-) and CD4+CD25- non-Tregs were sorted from PBMCs. The germline V gene encodes CDR1 MNHEY and CDR2 SVGAGI. The CDR3 has 15 amino acids. Trimming removed 6 bases from V and 3 bases from J, with 18 bases in between. The table came from immunoSEQ multiplex PCR; TCRdb's copy has only in-frame clones and leaves some out. The table shows approximately 15,000 clones, with about four fifths occurring only once. The receptor was derived from a human donor who received a combined kidney and bone marrow transplant. The chain uses TRBV6-5 and TRBJ2-7; TRBD1 might be the D (7 bases). The sequencing used Tregs from blood, collected before the transplant. The CDR3 nucleotides read TGTGCCAGCAGACCCGACGCGGGACAGATCTACGAGCAGTACTTC. This gives the protein CASRPDAGQIYEQYF.